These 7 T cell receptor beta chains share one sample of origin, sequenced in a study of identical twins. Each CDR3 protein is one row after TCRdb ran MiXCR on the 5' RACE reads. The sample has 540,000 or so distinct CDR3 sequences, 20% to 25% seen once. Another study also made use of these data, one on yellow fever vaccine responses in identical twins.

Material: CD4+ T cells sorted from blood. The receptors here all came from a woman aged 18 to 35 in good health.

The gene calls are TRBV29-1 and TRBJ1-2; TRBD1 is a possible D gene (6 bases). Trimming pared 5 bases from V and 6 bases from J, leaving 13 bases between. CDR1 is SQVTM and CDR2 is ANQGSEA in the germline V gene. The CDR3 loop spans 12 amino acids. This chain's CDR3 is CSVSRGGHGYTF. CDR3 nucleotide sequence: TGCAGCGTTAGCAGGGGAGGGCATGGCTACACCTTC.

The chain's CDR3 is CASSPGQFRLNEQFF. The DNA of the CDR3 is TGTGCCAGCAGCCCCGGCCAATTCCGTCTCAATGAGCAGTTCTTC. The chain couples TRBV7-3 to TRBJ2-1, with unresolved D. Trimming took 5 bases from V and 6 from J, leaving 17 bases between them. Germline loops: CDR1 SGHTA, CDR2 FQGTGA. This CDR3 comprises 15 residues.

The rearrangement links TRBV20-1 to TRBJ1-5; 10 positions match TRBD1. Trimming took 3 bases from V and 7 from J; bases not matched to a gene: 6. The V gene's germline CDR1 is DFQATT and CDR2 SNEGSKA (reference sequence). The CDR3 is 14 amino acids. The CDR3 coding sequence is TGCAGTGCTAGTGGCGGGACAGGGGAACAGCCCCAGCATTTT. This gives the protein CSASGGTGEQPQHF.

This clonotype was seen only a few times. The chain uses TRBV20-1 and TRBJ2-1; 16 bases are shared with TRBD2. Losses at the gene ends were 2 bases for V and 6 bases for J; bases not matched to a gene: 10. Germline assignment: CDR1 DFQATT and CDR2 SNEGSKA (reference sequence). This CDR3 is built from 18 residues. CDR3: CSARLGTSGGAIGNEQFF. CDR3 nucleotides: TGCAGTGCTAGATTAGGGACTAGCGGGGGGGCGATTGGCAATGAGCAGTTCTTC.

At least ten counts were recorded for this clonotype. Written as DNA, the CDR3 is TGTGCCAGCAGTTACCGGACAGGAAACACTGAAGCTTTCTTT. Translating gives CASSYRTGNTEAFF. This chain uses TRBV6-5 with TRBJ1-1; 7 nucleotides align to TRBD1. This CDR3 spans 14 amino acids. Germline values: CDR1 MNHEY, CDR2 SVGAGI. Trimming removed 2 bases from V and 2 bases from J; junction bases left unmatched: 2.

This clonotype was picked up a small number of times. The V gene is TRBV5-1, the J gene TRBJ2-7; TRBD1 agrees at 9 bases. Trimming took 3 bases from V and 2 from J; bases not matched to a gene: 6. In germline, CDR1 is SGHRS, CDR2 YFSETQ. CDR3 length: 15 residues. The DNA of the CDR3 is TGCGCCAGCAGCTGGGGACAGGGAGCTCCCTACGAGCAGTACTTC. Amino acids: CASSWGQGAPYEQYF.

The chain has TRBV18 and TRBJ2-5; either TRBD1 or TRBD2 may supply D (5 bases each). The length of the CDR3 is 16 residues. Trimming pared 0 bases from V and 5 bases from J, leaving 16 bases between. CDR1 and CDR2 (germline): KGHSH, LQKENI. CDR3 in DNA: TGTGCCAGCTCACCACCGGGACCCACCGTACGGGAGACCCAGTACTTC. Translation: CASSPPGPTVRETQYF.